The present entry profiles one T cell receptor beta chain with its context. Its binding antigen is unknown. Base qualities are not at hand, and no much larger clone is one base apart. This specimen comes from a study of T cell changes during pregnancy in multiple sclerosis (dated by TCRdb to about 2019). For the wider study: In women with multiple sclerosis, the researchers looked at how the T cell repertoire shifted as pregnancy progressed.

V is trimmed back by 4 bases and J by 2 bases, and the junction contains 6 bases that no gene match accounts for. Including cysteine and phenylalanine, the CDR3 has 15 amino acids. The sequence is cut down to CDR3 DNA, 45 bases in frame from base 1. In the germline V gene (reference sequence), CDR1 corresponds to SGHNT and CDR2 to YYREEE. The method behind the library was the immunoSEQ multiplex PCR assay. What TCRdb holds here is the immuneACCESS table cut down to in-frame rearrangements. Part of the clones is not present; checked against another copy, under half of the missing clones reflect an unresolved V gene, and the others are unexplained. This sample lists about 59,000 clones; over 75% were detected once. The ten biggest clones cover just over 0.85% of the sample.

The sample was peripheral blood, taken before pregnancy. The rearrangement combines TRBV5-4 with TRBJ2-1; 7 junctional bases match TRBD1. The source of this sequence is a female donor with multiple sclerosis, enrolled in a pregnancy study. In nucleotide form, the sequence is TGTGCCAGCAGCCCCGGACAGGAGACCTACAATGAGCAGTTCTTC. The translation is CASSPGQETYNEQFF.